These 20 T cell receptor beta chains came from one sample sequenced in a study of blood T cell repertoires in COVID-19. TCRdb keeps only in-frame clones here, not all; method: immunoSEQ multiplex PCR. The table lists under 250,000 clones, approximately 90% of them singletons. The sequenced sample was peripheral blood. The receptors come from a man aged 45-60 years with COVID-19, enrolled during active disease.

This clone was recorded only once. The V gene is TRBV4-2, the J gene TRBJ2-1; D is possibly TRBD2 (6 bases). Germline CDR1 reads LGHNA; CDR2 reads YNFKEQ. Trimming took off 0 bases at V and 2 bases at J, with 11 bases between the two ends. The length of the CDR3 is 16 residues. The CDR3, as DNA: TGTGCCAGCAGCCAAGATGGGACTTCCACCTACAATGAGCAGTTCTTC. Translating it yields CASSQDGTSTYNEQFF.

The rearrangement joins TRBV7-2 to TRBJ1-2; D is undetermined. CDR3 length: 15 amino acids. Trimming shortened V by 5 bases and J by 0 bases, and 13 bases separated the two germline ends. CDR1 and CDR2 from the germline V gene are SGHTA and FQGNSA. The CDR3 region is CASSTAQEANYGYTF. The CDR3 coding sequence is TGTGCCAGCAGCACAGCTCAGGAAGCTAACTATGGCTACACCTTC. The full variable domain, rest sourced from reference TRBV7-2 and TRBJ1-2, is GAGVSQSPSNKVTEKGKDVELRCDPISGHTALYWYRQSLGQGLEFLIYFQGNSAPDKSGLPSDRFSAERTGGSVSTLTIQRTQQEDSAVYLCASSTAQEANYGYTFGSGTRLTVV.

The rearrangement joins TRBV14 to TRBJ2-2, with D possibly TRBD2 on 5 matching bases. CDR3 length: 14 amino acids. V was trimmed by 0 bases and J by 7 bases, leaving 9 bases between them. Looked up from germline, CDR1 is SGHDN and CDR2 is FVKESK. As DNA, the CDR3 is TGTGCCAGCAGCCAAGAGTACGGGAACGGGGAGCTGTTTTTT. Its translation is CASSQEYGNGELFF.

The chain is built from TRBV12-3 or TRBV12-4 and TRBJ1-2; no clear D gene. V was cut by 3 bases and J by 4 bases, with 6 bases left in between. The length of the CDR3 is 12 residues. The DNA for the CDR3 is TGTGCCAGCAGTTTCCTGCGCTATGGCTACACCTTC. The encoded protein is CASSFLRYGYTF.

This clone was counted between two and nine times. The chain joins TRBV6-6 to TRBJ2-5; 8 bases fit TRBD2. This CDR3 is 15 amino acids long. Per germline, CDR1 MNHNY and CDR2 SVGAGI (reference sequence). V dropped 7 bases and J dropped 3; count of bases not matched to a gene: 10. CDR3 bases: TGTGCCAGCACTGGAGCAGCGGGGGAAAAAGAGACCCAGTACTTC. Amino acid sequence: CASTGAAGEKETQYF.

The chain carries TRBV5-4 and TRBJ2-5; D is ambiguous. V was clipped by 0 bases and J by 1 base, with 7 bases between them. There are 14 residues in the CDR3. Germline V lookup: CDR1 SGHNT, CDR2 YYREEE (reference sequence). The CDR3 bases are TGTGCCAGCAGCTTGGATCCCATCCAAGAGACCCAGTACTTC. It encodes CASSLDPIQETQYF.

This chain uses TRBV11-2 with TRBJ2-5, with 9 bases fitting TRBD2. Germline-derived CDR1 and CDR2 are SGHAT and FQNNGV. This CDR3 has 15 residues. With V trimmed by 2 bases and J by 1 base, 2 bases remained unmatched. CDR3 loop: CASSLNSGSQETQYF. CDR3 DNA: TGTGCCAGCAGCTTAAATAGCGGGAGCCAAGAGACCCAGTACTTC.

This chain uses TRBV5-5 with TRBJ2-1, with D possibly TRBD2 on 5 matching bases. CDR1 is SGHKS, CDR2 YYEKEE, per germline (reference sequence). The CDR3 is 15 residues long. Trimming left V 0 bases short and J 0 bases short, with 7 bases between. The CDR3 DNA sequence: TGTGCCAGCAGCTTGGGAGGGAACTCCTACAATGAGCAGTTCTTC. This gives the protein CASSLGGNSYNEQFF.

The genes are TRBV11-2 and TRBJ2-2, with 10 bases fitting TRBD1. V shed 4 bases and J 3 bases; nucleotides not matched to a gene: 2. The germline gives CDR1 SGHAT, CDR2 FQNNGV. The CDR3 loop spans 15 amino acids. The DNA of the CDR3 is TGTGCCAGCAGCTCCGGGACAGGGGACACCGGGGAGCTGTTTTTT. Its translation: CASSSGTGDTGELFF.

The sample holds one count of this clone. This CDR3 reads CASSQDWASLSEQFF. CDR3 coding DNA: TGCGCCAGCAGCCAAGATTGGGCTAGCCTTAGTGAGCAGTTCTTC. The chain employs TRBV4-1 and TRBJ2-1; D is perhaps TRBD2 (5 bases). The CDR3 covers 15 residues. V dropped 0 bases and J dropped 9 bases, with 15 bases sitting between them. The germline CDR1 and CDR2 sequences are MGHRA and YSYEKL.

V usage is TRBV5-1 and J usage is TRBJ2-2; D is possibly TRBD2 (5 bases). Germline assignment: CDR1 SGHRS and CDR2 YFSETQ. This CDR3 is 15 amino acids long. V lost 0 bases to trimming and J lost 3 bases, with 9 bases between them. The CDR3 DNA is TGCGCCAGCAGCTTGGAGGGCGGGTACACCGGGGAGCTGTTTTTT. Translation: CASSLEGGYTGELFF. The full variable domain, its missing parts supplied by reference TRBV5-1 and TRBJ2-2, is KAGVTQTPRYLIKTRGQQVTLSCSPISGHRSVSWYQQTPGQGLQFLFEYFSETQRNKGNFPGRFSGRQFSNSRSEMNVSTLELGDSALYLCASSLEGGYTGELFFGEGSRLTVL.

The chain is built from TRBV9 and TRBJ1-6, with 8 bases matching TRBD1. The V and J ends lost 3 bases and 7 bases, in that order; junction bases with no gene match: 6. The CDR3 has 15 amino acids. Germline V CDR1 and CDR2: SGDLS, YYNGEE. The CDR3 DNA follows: TGTGCCAGCAGCGGGACAGGGAATGGGAATTCACCCCTCCACTTT. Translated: CASSGTGNGNSPLHF.

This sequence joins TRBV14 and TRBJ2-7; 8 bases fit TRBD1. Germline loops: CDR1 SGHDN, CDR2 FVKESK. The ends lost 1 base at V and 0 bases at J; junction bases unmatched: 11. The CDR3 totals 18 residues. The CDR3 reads CASSQVRGTGISSYEQYF. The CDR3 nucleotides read TGTGCCAGCAGCCAAGTTCGAGGGACAGGAATTAGCTCCTACGAGCAGTACTTC.

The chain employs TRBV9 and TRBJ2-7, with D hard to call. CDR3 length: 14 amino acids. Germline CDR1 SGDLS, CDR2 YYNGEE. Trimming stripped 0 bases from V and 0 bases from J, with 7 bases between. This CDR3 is CASSVATSSYEQYF. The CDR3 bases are TGTGCCAGCAGCGTAGCTACGAGCTCCTACGAGCAGTACTTC. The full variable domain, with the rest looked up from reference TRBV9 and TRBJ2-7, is DSGVTQTPKHLITATGQRVTLRCSPRSGDLSVYWYQQSLDQGLQFLIQYYNGEERAKGNILERFSAQQFPDLHSELNLSSLELGDSALYFCASSVATSSYEQYFGPGTRLTVT.

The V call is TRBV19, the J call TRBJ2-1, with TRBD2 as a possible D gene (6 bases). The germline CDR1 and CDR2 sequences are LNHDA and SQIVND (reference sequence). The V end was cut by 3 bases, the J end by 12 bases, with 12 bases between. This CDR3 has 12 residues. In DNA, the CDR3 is TGTGCCAGTAGTATTTCCCTAGCGTCGCAGTTCTTC. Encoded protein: CASSISLASQFF.

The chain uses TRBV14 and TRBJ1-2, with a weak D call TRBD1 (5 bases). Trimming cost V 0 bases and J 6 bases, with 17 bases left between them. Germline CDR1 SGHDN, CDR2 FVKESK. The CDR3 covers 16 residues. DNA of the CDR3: TGTGCCAGCAGCCAAGATTCTTTGGGGGGAGTAGATGGCTACACCTTC. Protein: CASSQDSLGGVDGYTF.

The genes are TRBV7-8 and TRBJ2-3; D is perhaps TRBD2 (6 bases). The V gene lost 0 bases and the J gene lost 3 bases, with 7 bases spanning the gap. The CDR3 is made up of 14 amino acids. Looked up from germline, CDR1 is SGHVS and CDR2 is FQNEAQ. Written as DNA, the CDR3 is TGTGCCAGCAGCTTAGCGGGAGGAACAGATACGCAGTATTTT. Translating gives CASSLAGGTDTQYF. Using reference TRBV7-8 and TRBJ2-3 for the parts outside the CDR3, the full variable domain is GAGVSQSPRYKVAKRGQDVALRCDPISGHVSLFWYQQALGQGPEFLTYFQNEAQLDKSGLPSDRFFAERPEGSVSTLKIQRTQQEDSAVYLCASSLAGGTDTQYFGPGTRLTVL.

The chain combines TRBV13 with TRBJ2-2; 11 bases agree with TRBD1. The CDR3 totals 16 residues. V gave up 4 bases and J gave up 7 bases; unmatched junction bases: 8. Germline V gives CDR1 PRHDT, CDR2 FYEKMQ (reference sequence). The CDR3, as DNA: TGTGCCAGCAGCTCCCCCGGACAGGGGGCGAGCGGGGAGCTGTTTTTT. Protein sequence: CASSSPGQGASGELFF.

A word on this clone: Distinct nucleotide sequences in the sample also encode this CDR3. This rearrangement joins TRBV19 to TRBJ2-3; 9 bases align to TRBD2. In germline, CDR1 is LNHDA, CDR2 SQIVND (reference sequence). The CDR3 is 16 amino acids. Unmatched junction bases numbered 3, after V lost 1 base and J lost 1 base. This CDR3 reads CASSIGGGRGTDTQYF. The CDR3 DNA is TGTGCCAGTAGTATAGGGGGCGGGAGGGGCACAGATACGCAGTATTTT. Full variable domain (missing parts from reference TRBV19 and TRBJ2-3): DGGITQSPKYLFRKEGQNVTLSCEQNLNHDAMYWYRQDPGQGLRLIYYSQIVNDFQKGDIAEGYSVSREKKESFPLTVTSAQKNPTAFYLCASSIGGGRGTDTQYFGPGTRLTVL.

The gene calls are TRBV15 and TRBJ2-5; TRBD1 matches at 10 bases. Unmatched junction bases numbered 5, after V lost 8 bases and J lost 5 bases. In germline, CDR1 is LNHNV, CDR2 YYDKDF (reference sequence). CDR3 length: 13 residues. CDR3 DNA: TGTGCCACCGCGACAGGGGGCAGGGAGACCCAGTACTTC. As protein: CATATGGRETQYF. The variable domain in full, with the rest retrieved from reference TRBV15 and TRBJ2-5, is DAMVIQNPRYQVTQFGKPVTLSCSQTLNHNVMYWYQQKSSQAPKLLFHYYDKDFNNEADTPDNFQSRRPNTSFCFLDIRSPGLGDTAMYLCATATGGRETQYFGPGTRLLVL.